A selection of T cell receptor beta chains follows, all from one sample in a study of T cells in Graves' hyperthyroidism and ophthalmopathy. TCRdb recomputed calls from the multiplex PCR reads with MiXCR, one row per CDR3 protein. This table holds 45,000 to 75,000 distinct CDR3 sequences, around half found once. Sequenced input: blood. The receptors come from a woman in her twenties or thirties with Graves' ophthalmopathy. The CDR3 runs from the conserved cysteine through the conserved F or W. The D gene is left open where the match is weak. Clone size is not always given. Where it is, it says once, few, many or a class for expanded clones.

d_call | j_call | clone_size | v_call | cdr3_length | cdr3_nt | cdr3_aa
. | TRBJ2-7 | . | TRBV6-1 | 11 | TGTGCCAGTCGAGGGTACAAGGAGCAGTACTTC | CASRGYKEQYF
TRBD2 | TRBJ2-1 | . | TRBV30 | 15 | TGTGCCTGGAGTCCCTACGGCGGGAGGGCCTATGAGCAGTTCTTC | CAWSPYGGRAYEQFF
. | TRBJ2-7 | few | TRBV28 | 17 | TGTGCCAGCAGTTTCTCATTGGGTGATTATAGCTCCTACGAGCAGTACTTC | CASSFSLGDYSSYEQYF
. | TRBJ2-1 | once | TRBV7-2 | 15 | TGTGCCAGCAGCTTAGTAGGCAGAGGGGACAATGAGCAGTTCTTC | CASSLVGRGDNEQFF
. | TRBJ1-3 | many | TRBV9 | 17 | TGTGCCAGCAGCGTAGCTGGCAGGACGTTCTCTGGAAACACCATATATTTT | CASSVAGRTFSGNTIYF
TRBD2 | TRBJ2-6 | . | TRBV10-2 | 16 | TGCGCCAGCAGTGATTGGACTAGCACTGGGGCCAACGTCCTGACTTTC | CASSDWTSTGANVLTF
TRBD2 | TRBJ2-1 | . | TRBV20-1 | 15 | TGCAGTGCTAGACTGGCTAGCGGGAGGAACAATGAGCAGTTCTTC | CSARLASGRNNEQFF
. | TRBJ1-4 | many | TRBV4-2 | 15 | TGTGCCAGCAGCCAAGAACAGGGATATAATGAAAAACTGTTTTTT | CASSQEQGYNEKLFF
TRBD1 | TRBJ2-1 | . | TRBV10-3 | 14 | TGTGCCATCAGGACAGGGGGCGCCGACAATGAGCAGTTCTTC | CAIRTGGADNEQFF
TRBD2 | TRBJ2-7 | . | TRBV20-1 | 15 | TGCAGTGCCAGAGATCTAGCGGGAGCCTCCTACGAGCAGTACTTC | CSARDLAGASYEQYF
TRBD1 | TRBJ2-1 | many | TRBV11-2 | 14 | TGTGCCAGCAACGACAGGGGGCGCATCAATGAGCAGTTCTTC | CASNDRGRINEQFF
. | TRBJ1-2 | medium-sized | TRBV2 | 11 | TGTGCCAGCACGTTTGGGTATGGCTACACCTTC | CASTFGYGYTF
TRBD1 | TRBJ1-2 | . | TRBV2 | 13 | TGTGCCAGCAGGGGACAGGGATCTCCTGGAAACACCTTC | CASRGQGSPGNTF
TRBD1 | TRBJ1-5 | . | TRBV7-9 | 14 | TGTGCCAGCAGCTTAACGCCAGGGGGTCAGCCCCAGCATTTT | CASSLTPGGQPQHF
TRBD2 | TRBJ2-7 | many | TRBV28 | 17 | TGTGCCAGCAGTGTTGGACTAGCGGGAGGGCCGGCTTACGAGCAGTACTTC | CASSVGLAGGPAYEQYF
. | TRBJ1-2 | many | TRBV6-2/TRBV6-3 | 13 | TGTGCCACCGGGACCGAGCGTAACTATGGCTACACCTTC | CATGTERNYGYTF
TRBD2 | TRBJ2-1 | many | TRBV4-2 | 17 | TGTGCCAGCAGCCAAGATCTGCTAGCGGGTTCCTACAATGAGCAGTTCTTC | CASSQDLLAGSYNEQFF
. | TRBJ2-7 | many | TRBV7-3 | 13 | TGTGCCAGCAGCTTATCTAGGCTCGACGAGCAGTACTTC | CASSLSRLDEQYF
. | TRBJ2-3 | . | TRBV11-2 | 14 | TGTGCCAGCAGCTTAGTCAGGGGCACAGATACGCAGTATTTT | CASSLVRGTDTQYF
. | TRBJ2-7 | many | TRBV7-9 | 15 | TGTGCCAGCTCACCTCGACAGGCATACACCTACGAGCAGTACTTC | CASSPRQAYTYEQYF
TRBD2 | TRBJ2-2 | . | TRBV7-3 | 15 | TGTGCCAGCAGCTTAGGACCAGCGGGGACCGGGGAGCTGCTTTTT | CASSLGPAGTGELLF
. | TRBJ2-1 | . | TRBV28 | 16 | TGTGCCAGCAGCACCTCTTTTAAAAGTAGGTACAATGAGCAGTTCTTC | CASSTSFKSRYNEQFF
TRBD1 | TRBJ1-5 | . | TRBV10-3 | 17 | TGTGCCATCAGTTCCGACAGGGGTCATGTTTCGGATCAGCCCCAGCATTTT | CAISSDRGHVSDQPQHF
TRBD1 | TRBJ1-5 | medium-sized | TRBV10-3 | 15 | TGTGCCATCAGCCCAGGGGGTAGGGGCGTTCAGCCCCAGCATTTT | CAISPGGRGVQPQHF
TRBD1 | TRBJ2-2 | many | TRBV20-1 | 15 | TGCAGTGCGAGGACAGGGGGCGCGTCGCCCGGGGAGCTGTTTTTT | CSARTGGASPGELFF
TRBD2 | TRBJ2-6 | . | TRBV27 | 18 | TGTGCCAGCAGTTTATTCAGCGGGAGTGGGTCTGGGGCCAACGTCCTGACTTTC | CASSLFSGSGSGANVLTF
. | TRBJ1-5 | many | TRBV28 | 12 | TGTGCCAGCGGGCGGGCAGGGCGGCCCCAGCATTTT | CASGRAGRPQHF
. | TRBJ2-6 | many | TRBV5-6 | 16 | TGTGCCAGCAGCGCTGGGTCCAGCTCTGGGGCCAACGTCCTGACTTTC | CASSAGSSSGANVLTF
TRBD1 | TRBJ2-7 | many | TRBV19 | 14 | TGTGCCAGTAGGGGGACAGGGGGAAGCCACGAGCAGTACTTC | CASRGTGGSHEQYF
. | TRBJ2-3 | . | TRBV28 | 15 | TGTGCCAGCTCCTCCTGGGCAGGGGACACAGATACGCAGTATTTT | CASSSWAGDTDTQYF
TRBD1 | TRBJ2-7 | . | TRBV27 | 15 | TGTGCCAGCAGTGAAGGGCCCCAGGGGGTCTACGAGCAGTACTTC | CASSEGPQGVYEQYF
TRBD1 | TRBJ2-5 | many | TRBV5-6 | 14 | TGTGCCAGCAGCTTGGGACAGGGGCGGGAGACCCAGTACTTC | CASSLGQGRETQYF
. | TRBJ1-4 | . | TRBV15 | 16 | TGTGCCACCAGCAGTTACTCGGACACAACTAATGAAAAACTGTTTTTT | CATSSYSDTTNEKLFF
. | TRBJ2-3 | many | TRBV24-1 | 16 | TGTGCCACCAGTGACCTGGACAGCGTTTACACAGATACGCAGTATTTT | CATSDLDSVYTDTQYF
. | TRBJ2-7 | . | TRBV28 | 14 | TGTGCCAGCAGTTTAACAGGGAGCGCCTACGAGCAGTACTTC | CASSLTGSAYEQYF
. | TRBJ1-5 | many | TRBV7-2 | 14 | TGTGCCAGCAGCTTAGGCGGGGGCAATCAGCCCCAGCATTTT | CASSLGGGNQPQHF
. | TRBJ1-6 | medium-sized | TRBV19 | 13 | TGTGCCAGTAGACCAGGGTCGTCCTCACCCCTCCACTTT | CASRPGSSSPLHF
TRBD2 | TRBJ2-1 | . | TRBV2 | 16 | TGTGCCAGCAGTGAAGTGCCTAGCGGGAGGTCAAATGAGCAGTTCTTC | CASSEVPSGRSNEQFF
TRBD2 | TRBJ2-5 | . | TRBV5-1 | 16 | TGCGCCAGCAGCTTGTCTGTAGCGGGAGTTACAGAGACCCAGTACTTC | CASSLSVAGVTETQYF
TRBD2 | TRBJ2-1 | . | TRBV4-2 | 15 | TGTGCCAGCAGCCAAGGACTAGCAGGCTACAATGAGCAGTTCTTC | CASSQGLAGYNEQFF
. | TRBJ1-2 | many | TRBV5-6 | 11 | TGTGCCAGCAGCTTATGGGATGGCTACACCTTC | CASSLWDGYTF
TRBD1 | TRBJ2-2 | many | TRBV7-3 | 18 | TGTGCCAGCAGCTTCTACGGGACAGGGAATACGAACACCGGGGAGCTGTTTTTT | CASSFYGTGNTNTGELFF
. | TRBJ1-1 | . | TRBV5-4 | 18 | TGTGCCAGCGGGAACGCGGCAGGCGCTAACTATGGCTACACTGAAGCTTTCTTT | CASGNAAGANYGYTEAFF
. | TRBJ2-3 | many | TRBV2 | 13 | TGTGCCAGCACAAGATATAGCACAGATACGCAGTATTTT | CASTRYSTDTQYF
. | TRBJ1-5 | . | TRBV10-1 | 14 | TGCACCAGCAGTCAGGGGTCTGACAATCAGCCCCAGCATTTT | CTSSQGSDNQPQHF
TRBD2 | TRBJ2-1 | . | TRBV7-8 | 14 | TGTGCCAGCAGCGAGACTAGCGCCTACAATGAGCAGTTCTTC | CASSETSAYNEQFF
. | TRBJ2-5 | once | TRBV2 | 11 | TGTGCCAGCACAACGGGGGAGACCCAGTACTTC | CASTTGETQYF
. | TRBJ1-1 | many | TRBV12-3/TRBV12-4 | 13 | TGTGCCAGCAGTTTAATTTGGAACACTGAAGCTTTCTTT | CASSLIWNTEAFF
. | TRBJ2-3 | . | TRBV2 | 14 | TGTGCCAGCGGGGGGCGGGATGGCGTTCCGACGCAGTATTTT | CASGGRDGVPTQYF
TRBD1 | TRBJ2-1 | many | TRBV28 | 12 | TGTGCCAGCAGTTTAGAGACAGGGTGGACGTTCTTC | CASSLETGWTFF
TRBD2 | TRBJ2-7 | . | TRBV7-6 | 17 | TGTGCCAGCAGCTCTCGACTAGCGGGAGCTCCATCCTACGAGCAGTACTTC | CASSSRLAGAPSYEQYF
TRBD1 | TRBJ2-5 | . | TRBV2 | 15 | TGTGCCAGCAGTTCGGACAGGGGGCATCATCAGCCCCAGTACTTC | CASSSDRGHHQPQYF
TRBD2 | TRBJ2-7 | . | TRBV2 | 17 | TGTGCCAGCAGTGATAGGGGACCTAGCGGGGCCACCTACGAGCAGTACTTC | CASSDRGPSGATYEQYF
TRBD1 | TRBJ2-5 | many | TRBV28 | 14 | TGTGCCAGCAGCCTCACAGGGGGCGGGGAGACCCAGTACTTC | CASSLTGGGETQYF
. | TRBJ2-2 | few | TRBV6-4 | 14 | TGTGCCAGCAGGACCCGGGGAGGAACCGGGGAGCTGTTTTTT | CASRTRGGTGELFF
TRBD1 | TRBJ2-7 | . | TRBV7-3 | 13 | TGTGCCAGCAGCCCACTAGACAGGGACGAGCAGTACTTC | CASSPLDRDEQYF
. | TRBJ2-6 | many | TRBV6-5 | 16 | TGTGCCAGCAGTTATGGGGTTTCGGGTGGGGCCAACGTCCTGACTTTC | CASSYGVSGGANVLTF
. | TRBJ2-7 | . | TRBV7-9 | 15 | TGTGCCGGCAGCTTAGCCCGGGACACGACCTACGAGCAGTACTTC | CAGSLARDTTYEQYF
. | TRBJ2-2 | . | TRBV5-1 | 13 | TGCGCCAGCAGGATTAGGGTCACCGGGGAGCTGTTTTTT | CASRIRVTGELFF